The 14 T cell receptor beta chains below come from one sample, sequenced in a study of cytomegalovirus exposure and HLA in healthy donors. PCR involved 60 Vbeta and 13 Jbeta primers. Profiled with immunoSEQ multiplex PCR; TCRdb holds only in-frame clones, not every one. In the table there are around 110,000 clones, roughly 73% of which are singletons. Sample: PBMCs. The receptors stem from a young woman in good health and CMV-seronegative.

The rearrangement uses TRBV5-6 and TRBJ1-1, with D unresolved. This CDR3 region has 13 residues. In germline, CDR1 is SGHDT, CDR2 YYEEEE. The ends were cut back, 1 base at V and 4 bases at J, with 8 bases in the middle. This CDR3 is CASSLTTGTEAFF. Here the CDR3 DNA reads TGTGCCAGCAGCTTGACTACGGGCACTGAAGCTTTCTTT.

The chain couples TRBV11-2 to TRBJ1-1, with 9 bases matching TRBD1. In germline, CDR1 is SGHAT, CDR2 FQNNGV. The CDR3 is 14 amino acids. V was pared by 10 bases and J by 3 bases, with 9 bases of the junction left unmatched. The CDR3 sequence: CATRRTGEDTEAFF. The CDR3 nucleotides are TGTGCCACAAGGCGGACAGGGGAAGACACTGAAGCTTTCTTT.

This clone was recorded only once. This sequence joins TRBV5-1 and TRBJ1-3; D is unclear. Germline V gene data show CDR1 as SGHRS and CDR2 as YFSETQ. Trimming stripped 4 bases from V and 0 bases from J, with 8 bases between. The CDR3 consists of 14 residues. The CDR3 region is CASSESGSGNTIYF. DNA of the CDR3: TGCGCCAGCAGCGAGAGTGGCTCTGGAAACACCATATATTTT.

This rearrangement joins TRBV5-1 to TRBJ2-7, with TRBD2 matching over 7 bases. The CDR3 has 15 amino acids. CDR1 and CDR2 from the germline V gene are SGHRS and YFSETQ. Losses at the gene ends were 0 bases for V and 1 base for J; bases not matched to a gene: 4. Here the CDR3 reads CASSLDGGSSYEQYF. The CDR3 DNA follows: TGCGCCAGCAGCTTGGATGGCGGGAGTTCCTACGAGCAGTACTTC.

V gene TRBV5-1 combines with J gene TRBJ1-1; the D gene is possibly TRBD1 (6 bases). The CDR3 spans 16 residues. V gave up 4 bases and J gave up 6 bases, with 22 bases separating them. Looked up from germline, CDR1 is SGHRS and CDR2 is YFSETQ. DNA for the CDR3: TGCGCCAGCAGCCCACTCCTCCGGGAGGGGGGCGCTGAAGCTTTCTTT. This sequence encodes CASSPLLREGGAEAFF.

This clone was detected a few times. The V and J genes are TRBV9 and TRBJ1-3; possibly TRBD1 for D (6 bases). Germline CDR1 reads SGDLS; CDR2 reads YYNGEE. The CDR3 totals 16 residues. The V and J ends lost 0 bases and 4 bases respectively, with 14 bases between them. The CDR3 DNA follows: TGTGCCAGCAGCGTAGCCCTAGGGACACCCGGAAACACCATATATTTT. Translated, it gives CASSVALGTPGNTIYF.

The chain couples TRBV18 to TRBJ2-7, with D tentatively TRBD2 (6 bases). The CDR3 covers 14 residues. Trimming cost V 6 bases and J 1 base, with 13 bases left between them. Germline lookup yields CDR1 KGHSH and CDR2 LQKENI. Written as DNA, the CDR3 is TGTGCCAGCTCCACCGGGAGCCAGTCCTACGAGCAGTACTTC. It encodes CASSTGSQSYEQYF. The whole variable domain, remainder taken from reference TRBV18 and TRBJ2-7, is NAGVMQNPRHLVRRRGQEARLRCSPMKGHSHVYWYRQLPEEGLKFMVYLQKENIIDESGMPKERFSAEFPKEGPSILRIQQVVRGDSAAYFCASSTGSQSYEQYFGPGTRLTVT.

This chain uses TRBV18 with TRBJ2-3, with TRBD1 as a possible D gene (5 bases). The CDR3 consists of 16 residues. Germline values: CDR1 KGHSH, CDR2 LQKENI. Trimming removed 0 bases from V and 0 bases from J, with 10 bases in between. The CDR3 DNA reads as TGTGCCAGCTCACCACCAAAACAGGCGAGCACAGATACGCAGTATTTT. Its protein is CASSPPKQASTDTQYF.

This clone is a singleton in its sample. V gene TRBV18 combines with J gene TRBJ2-7, with D possibly matching TRBD1 (6 bases). This CDR3 has 14 residues. Germline V gene data show CDR1 as KGHSH and CDR2 as LQKENI. The V gene lost 3 bases and the J gene lost 1 base, with 10 bases spanning the gap. This CDR3 is CASSPDRSSYEQYF. CDR3 DNA: TGTGCCAGCTCACCTGACAGGAGTTCCTACGAGCAGTACTTC.

The chain couples TRBV7-9 to TRBJ1-5; the match to TRBD1 covers 8 bases. CDR3 length: 16 amino acids. V dropped 0 bases and J dropped 6; count of bases not matched to a gene: 7. The germline V gene has CDR1 SEHNR and CDR2 FQNEAQ (reference sequence). In nucleotides, the CDR3 is TGTGCCAGCAGCTTAGCCGCGACAGGGGCTGCTCAGCCCCAGCATTTT. Amino acids: CASSLAATGAAQPQHF.

The chain uses TRBV6-5 and TRBJ2-3; D gene unclear. Germline V gives CDR1 MNHEY, CDR2 SVGAGI. V lost 0 bases and J lost 1, with 5 bases in between. The CDR3 runs to 14 residues. CDR3 residues: CASSYSPGTDTQYF. CDR3 nucleotide sequence: TGTGCCAGCAGTTACTCGCCGGGCACAGATACGCAGTATTTT.

The J gene is TRBJ1-2, the V gene TRBV27; 7 bases are a match to TRBD1. V shed 6 bases and J 4 bases; nucleotides not matched to a gene: 8. Germline V CDR1 and CDR2: MNHEY, SMNVEV (reference sequence). The length of the CDR3 is 14 residues. This CDR3 is CASSQGGEVYGYTF. As DNA, the CDR3 is TGTGCCAGCAGCCAGGGGGGCGAGGTCTATGGCTACACCTTC.

The chain uses TRBV27 and TRBJ2-7; 9 bases map to TRBD1. V trimming: 7 bases; J trimming: 4 bases; junction bases outside the gene matches: 5. The germline V gene encodes CDR1 MNHEY and CDR2 SMNVEV (reference sequence). CDR3 length: 13 residues. The DNA for the CDR3 is TGTGCCAGCAAAGGGACAGGGCCGTACGAGCAGTACTTC. It codes for CASKGTGPYEQYF.

This clone was detected only once. This chain joins TRBV7-8 and TRBJ1-1; D possibly corresponds to TRBD1 (6 bases). Germline CDR1 SGHVS, CDR2 FQNEAQ. The CDR3 runs to 13 residues. The ends were cut back, 5 bases at V and 10 bases at J, with 17 bases in the middle. CDR3 loop: CASSKREGEPAFF. The CDR3 bases are TGTGCCAGCAGCAAAAGGGAGGGGGAGCCAGCTTTCTTT.